Described below is a single TCR beta chain sequence and its context. This clone was picked up a small number of times. This clone's antigen is unknown. Per-base qualities were not stored, and no clone one base away is much larger. Each donor gave one peripheral blood draw, roughly 110 mL on average, collected into heparinised tubes. Using a panel that included CD45RO, CCR7, CD25, CD127, CD95 and CD27, naive, central memory, regulatory and stem cell-like memory CD4+ T cells were sorted on a BD FACSAria II. Purity was above 98% for every sorted population. PBMCs were separated immediately by Lymphoprep density gradient centrifugation and were stained directly, without being cultured. To minimize batch effects, samples were stained and sorted in pairs, one healthy donor with one patient per experiment. The entry originates in a study of beta chain features in type 1 diabetes (dated by TCRdb to 2016 to 2018). Study-level background: Mean age, gender distribution, total cell number and subset yield did not differ between patients and healthy donors. A total of approximately 100 million sorted cells were examined across all samples, and the number of cells per subset was strongly correlated with RNA yield. The study compared TCRB repertoires of sorted circulating CD4+ T cell subsets between recently diagnosed type 1 diabetes patients and matched healthy donors. Regulatory and stem cell-like memory subsets were obtained from only 8 patients and roughly eight healthy donors, while naive and central memory subsets were obtained from all 30 or so donors.

On the study overall, not on this receptor specifically: At VDJ recombination sites, type 1 diabetes patients had fewer insertions and more deleted nucleotides, which implies abnormalities in thymic rearrangement. Only small numbers of individuals were included in the HLA sub-analyses, which left unresolved whether HLA type had any influence on TCRB rearrangement. Shorter templates might be favored by PCR, yet because patient and control samples were amplified and corrected together, any such skew would affect both groups equally. Sequencing cDNA rather than genomic DNA could over-represent highly expressing activated cells, although activation and CD3 levels did not differ between groups. Type 1 diabetes patients showed a moderate but significant shortening of TCRB CDR3 length in all four CD4+ subsets. Naive, central memory and regulatory TCRB repertoires appeared more similar among patients than among healthy donors.

All of the isolated RNA was reverse transcribed with the High Capacity cDNA Reverse Transcription Kit, so expressed TCRB transcripts were sequenced. Naive, central memory and regulatory T cell samples underwent deep immunoSEQ sequencing, averaging around 3.7 million total reads per sample. Sorted cells were lysed in RLT buffer and RNA was extracted with DNase-treated RNeasy Micro or Mini kits, depending on cell number. Each cell subset was processed separately to prevent cross-contamination, with patient and healthy donor samples processed together. Using the immunoSEQ multiplex PCR, TCRB sequences were amplified from cDNA into 87-bp fragments spanning the CDR3 region. Sequencing of the amplicons was performed on the Illumina HiSeq platform. Processing in the source paper ran as follows. PCR bias was computationally corrected using synthetic template baselines, reads within Hamming distance 2 were collapsed, and singletons that could not be merged were discarded. Reads were aligned against IMGT so that V, D and J genes, CDR3 length and insertions or deletions at six rearrangement sites could be assigned. Within each subset, clonotype counts were normalized to the number of sorted cells before true diversity and Gini coefficients were calculated with the tcR R package. The overlap coefficient, calculated on TCRB nucleotide sequences, was used to measure repertoire sharing. What TCRdb holds here is the immuneACCESS table cut down to in-frame rearrangements. Part of the clones is not present; checked against another copy, under half of the missing clones reflect an unresolved V gene, and the others are unexplained. V, J and clone size are those of that table, while D and trimming were read from the DNA. This sample lists under 150,000 clones; 40% to 60% were detected once. Clones ranked in the top ten supply roughly 0.42% of the sample.

From the cysteine through the phenylalanine, the CDR3 covers 18 amino acids. Solely the CDR3 DNA is kept, with 54 bases framed from the first base. V is reduced by 0 bases and J by 5 bases, leaving a spacing of 20 bases between them. The germline V gene sets CDR1 to SGHRS and CDR2 to YFSETQ. The TCR comes from a man aged 18 to 29 in good health. In this chain, TRBV5-1 is recombined with TRBJ2-2; the best D guess is TRBD2, with 5 bases matching. Sequenced material: Tregs from blood. The cell subset or site label on this specimen signifies: regulatory CD4+ T cells. The DNA sequence reads TGCGCCAGCAGCTTGGCCTTCAATCTCCTAGGAGGTACCGGGGAGCTGTTTTTT. Protein translation: CASSLAFNLLGGTGELFF.